This entry features one TCR beta chain sequence. Its target is not known. The data derive from a study of cytomegalovirus exposure and HLA in healthy donors. Notes on the study in general: A list of 150 to 200 TCR beta chains associated with cytomegalovirus was given. In vitro data verified a few CMV-associated chains as specific for CMV antigens.

The primer mix had 60 Vbeta and 13 Jbeta primers. The authors' processing: Later analysis identified 88 million or so unique TCR beta chains, 9 million to 13 million shared. Profiled with immunoSEQ multiplex PCR; TCRdb holds only in-frame clones, not every one. V, J and clone size reflect that table, while D and trimming were determined from the DNA. This table has about 110,000 clones, over 60% appearing once. The V segment lost 7 bases and the J segment 6 bases; nucleotides outside the gene matches: 9. The CDR3 has 14 amino acids. CDR1 ENHRY and CDR2 SYGVKD come from the germline V gene. Sequences were obtained from PBMCs. The receptor was derived from a man aged 35 to 55 in good health and CMV-seropositive. The V gene is TRBV10-3, the J gene TRBJ2-1; 7 bases are a match to TRBD1. The CDR3 reads CAIKGGLPTNEQFF. CDR3 coding DNA: TGTGCCATCAAAGGGGGCTTACCAACCAATGAGCAGTTCTTC.